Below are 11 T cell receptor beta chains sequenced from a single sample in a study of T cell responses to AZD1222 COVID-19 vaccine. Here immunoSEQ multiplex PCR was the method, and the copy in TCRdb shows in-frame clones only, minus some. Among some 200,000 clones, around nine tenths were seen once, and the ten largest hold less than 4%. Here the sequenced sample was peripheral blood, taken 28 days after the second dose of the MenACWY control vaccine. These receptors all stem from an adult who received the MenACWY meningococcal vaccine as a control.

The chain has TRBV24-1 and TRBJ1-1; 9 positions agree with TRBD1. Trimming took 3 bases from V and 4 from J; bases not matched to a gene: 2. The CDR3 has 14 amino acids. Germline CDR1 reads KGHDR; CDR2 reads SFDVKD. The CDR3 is CATSDPTGGTEAFF. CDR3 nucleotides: TGTGCCACCAGTGATCCGACAGGGGGCACTGAAGCTTTCTTT.

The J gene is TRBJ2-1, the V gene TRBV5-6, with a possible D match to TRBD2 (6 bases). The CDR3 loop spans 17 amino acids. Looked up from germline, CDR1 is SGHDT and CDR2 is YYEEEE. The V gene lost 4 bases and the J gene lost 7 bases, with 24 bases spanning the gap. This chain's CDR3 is CASSQRRLARGRNEQFF. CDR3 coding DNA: TGTGCCAGCAGCCAAAGGAGGCTGGCCCGGGGGAGGAATGAGCAGTTCTTC.

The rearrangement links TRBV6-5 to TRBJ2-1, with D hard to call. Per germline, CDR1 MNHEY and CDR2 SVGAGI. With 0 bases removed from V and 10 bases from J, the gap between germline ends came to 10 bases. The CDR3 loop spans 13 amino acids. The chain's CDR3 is CASSYSTLNEQFF. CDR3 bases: TGTGCCAGCAGTTACTCGACATTGAACGAGCAGTTCTTC.

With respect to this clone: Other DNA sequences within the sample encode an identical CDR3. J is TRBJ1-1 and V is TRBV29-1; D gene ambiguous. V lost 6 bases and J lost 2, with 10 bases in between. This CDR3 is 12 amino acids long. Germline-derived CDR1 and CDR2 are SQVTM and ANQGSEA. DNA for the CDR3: TGCAGCGTATTCCCCGTAAACACTGAAGCTTTCTTT. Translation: CSVFPVNTEAFF.

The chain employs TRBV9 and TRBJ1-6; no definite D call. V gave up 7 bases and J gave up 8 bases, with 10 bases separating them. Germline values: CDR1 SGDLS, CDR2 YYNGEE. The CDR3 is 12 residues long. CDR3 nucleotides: TGTGCCAGCGGAGATTCCTATTCACCCCTCCACTTT. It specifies CASGDSYSPLHF.

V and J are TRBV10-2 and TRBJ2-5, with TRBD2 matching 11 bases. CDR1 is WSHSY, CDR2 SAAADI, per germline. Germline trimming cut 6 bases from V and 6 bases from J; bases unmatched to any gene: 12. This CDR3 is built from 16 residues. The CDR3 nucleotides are TGCGCCAGCAGCGATCATACTAGCGGGAGAGGGAAGACCCAGTACTTC. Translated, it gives CASSDHTSGRGKTQYF.

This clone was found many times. CDR3 sequence (DNA): TGTGCCAGCAGCCATAGCGGGAGCTCCTACAATGAGCAGTTCTTC. Its translation: CASSHSGSSYNEQFF. V is TRBV14 and J is TRBJ2-1; 9 nucleotides align to TRBD2. Germline assignment: CDR1 SGHDN and CDR2 FVKESK. V dropped 3 bases and J dropped 0; count of bases not matched to a gene: 0. The CDR3 consists of 15 residues.

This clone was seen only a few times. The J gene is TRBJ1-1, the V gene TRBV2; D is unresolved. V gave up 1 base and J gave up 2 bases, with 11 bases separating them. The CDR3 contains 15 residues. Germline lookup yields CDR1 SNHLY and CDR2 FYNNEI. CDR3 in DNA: TGTGCCAGCAGTGAAGGGACGGTAGGAAACACTGAAGCTTTCTTT. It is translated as CASSEGTVGNTEAFF.

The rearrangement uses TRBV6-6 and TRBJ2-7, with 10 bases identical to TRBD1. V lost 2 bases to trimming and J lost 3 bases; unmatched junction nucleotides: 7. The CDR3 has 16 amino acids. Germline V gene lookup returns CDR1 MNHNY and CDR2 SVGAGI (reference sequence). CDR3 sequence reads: CASSYHSGTGVYEQYF. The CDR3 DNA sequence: TGTGCCAGCAGTTACCATTCCGGGACAGGGGTCTACGAGCAGTACTTC.

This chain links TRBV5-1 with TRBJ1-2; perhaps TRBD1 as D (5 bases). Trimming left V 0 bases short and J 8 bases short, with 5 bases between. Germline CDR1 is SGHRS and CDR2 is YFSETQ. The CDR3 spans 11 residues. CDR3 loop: CASSLGGGYTF. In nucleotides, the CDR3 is TGCGCCAGCAGCTTGGGGGGCGGCTACACCTTC.

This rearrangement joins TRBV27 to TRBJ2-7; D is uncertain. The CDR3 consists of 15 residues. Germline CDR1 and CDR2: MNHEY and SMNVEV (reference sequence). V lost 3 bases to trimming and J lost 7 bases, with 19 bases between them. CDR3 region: CASSFNSPTPWEQYF. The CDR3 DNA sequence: TGTGCCAGCAGTTTTAATAGTCCTACCCCATGGGAGCAGTACTTC.